This TCR beta chain is from a study of Ad26.COV2.S vaccination and SARS-CoV-2 variants. For the study at large: Ad26.COV2.S, an intramuscular injection, was given once or twice 56 days apart.

The protocol was immunoSEQ multiplex PCR, while the TCRdb copy is restricted to in-frame clones and leaves out a portion. Among around 400,000 clones listed, 75% to 95% were seen once. Treatment noted: some 20 received Ad26.COV2.S at low or high dose, single or two shots; about 5 received placebo; per-sample allocation not given. Vaccine and placebo recipients were sampled on day 63 after the first injection. An Ad26 vector was used to express Wuhan-strain SARS-CoV-2 spike as the vaccine. Study outcomes and limitations: The breadth of spike-specific CD8+ and CD4+ T cell responses after vaccination was reportedly substantial.

About this clone: The antigen is unknown.

The V and J ends lost 4 bases and 0 bases, in that order; junction bases with no gene match: 9. The CDR3 contains 18 residues. Germline V gene lookup returns CDR1 MGHRA and CDR2 YSYEKL. This sequence originates from a person aged 18 to 65 who received the Ad26.COV2.S COVID-19 vaccine or a placebo. The sample here was peripheral blood, taken in a trial of Ad26.COV2.S vaccine versus placebo. The chain is built from TRBV4-1 and TRBJ2-1; TRBD1 matches at 10 bases. CDR3 amino acids: CASSRDPGQGNSYNEQFF. As DNA, the CDR3 is TGCGCCAGCAGCCGAGACCCGGGACAGGGGAACTCCTACAATGAGCAGTTCTTC.